This T cell receptor beta chain was sequenced in a study of blood T cell repertoires in COVID-19. The table came from immunoSEQ multiplex PCR; TCRdb's copy has only in-frame clones and leaves some out. The sample has some 300,000 clones, roughly 90% seen once. In germline, CDR1 is SGDLS, CDR2 YYNGEE. This CDR3 spans 17 amino acids. Trimming removed 5 bases from V and 1 base from J; junction bases left unmatched: 11. The rearrangement joins TRBV9 to TRBJ2-2; 7 bases align to TRBD1. Sequencing was carried out using PBMCs or T cells enriched from blood (not recorded which). This TCR was sampled from a woman aged 45-59 years who had been exposed to COVID-19. The CDR3 sequence: CASSGGMGQRNTGELFF. The CDR3 bases are TGTGCCAGCAGTGGTGGGATGGGACAGCGGAACACCGGGGAGCTGTTTTTT.